The 20 T cell receptor beta chains listed next were all sequenced from one sample in a study of blood T cell repertoires in COVID-19. Data came from immunoSEQ multiplex PCR; TCRdb stores just in-frame clones and leaves some out. Of 150,000 to 200,000 clones listed, 79% are singletons. The sample comprised peripheral blood. These receptor sequences come from a woman in her thirties or forties with COVID-19, enrolled during active disease.

This clone was seen a handful of times. The chain combines TRBV12-3 or TRBV12-4 with TRBJ1-3, with D uncertain. CDR3 length equals 13 residues. Trimming took off 6 bases at V and 4 bases at J, with 10 bases between the two ends. The CDR3 DNA follows: TGTGCCAGCAGGATCGGAGACGGAAACACCATATATTTT. It encodes CASRIGDGNTIYF.

The rearrangement uses TRBV7-7 and TRBJ2-5, with 7 positions matching TRBD1. CDR3 size: 16 residues. Germline values: CDR1 SSHAT, CDR2 FNYEAQ (reference sequence). V lost 2 bases, J lost 5 bases, and 11 bases stayed unmatched. The CDR3, as DNA: TGTGCCAGCAGCTTATCTCCTTCAGGGGGTCGCGAGACCCAGTACTTC. This translates into CASSLSPSGGRETQYF.

This clone appeared a few times. V is TRBV11-2 and J is TRBJ2-3; D possibly corresponds to TRBD1 (5 bases). Looked up from germline, CDR1 is SGHAT and CDR2 is FQNNGV. The V gene lost 1 base and the J gene lost 3 bases, with 17 bases spanning the gap. This CDR3 comprises 17 residues. CDR3 loop: CASSLVRQGRGTDTQYF. The CDR3 region has the DNA TGTGCCAGCAGCTTAGTACGGCAGGGTAGGGGAACAGATACGCAGTATTTT.

The chain is built from TRBV5-6 and TRBJ1-3, with 8 bases lining up with TRBD1. CDR3 size: 15 residues. Germline CDR1 SGHDT, CDR2 YYEEEE. With V trimmed by 3 bases and J by 1 base, 3 bases remained unmatched. The CDR3 region is CASSWTGTSGNTIYF. CDR3 DNA: TGTGCCAGCAGCTGGACAGGGACATCTGGAAACACCATATATTTT.

This rearrangement joins TRBV9 to TRBJ1-2; 7 bases match TRBD1. Per the germline V gene, CDR1 is SGDLS and CDR2 is YYNGEE. V lost 7 bases and J lost 4; bases outside the gene matches: 4. The CDR3 length is 12 residues. CDR3 sequence (DNA): TGTGCCAGCCACGACAGGGCCTATGGCTACACCTTC. Its protein is CASHDRAYGYTF.

The rearrangement links TRBV29-1 to TRBJ2-7; D gene unclear. The CDR3 runs 10 residues. Germline CDR1 is SQVTM and CDR2 is ANQGSEA. V lost 3 bases and J 3 bases, leaving 3 bases between the germline ends. The CDR3 reads CSVDFYEQYF. CDR3 DNA: TGCAGCGTTGACTTCTACGAGCAGTACTTC.

The V and J genes are TRBV27 and TRBJ1-6, with a possible D match to TRBD1 (6 bases). The CDR3 spans 14 residues. CDR1 MNHEY and CDR2 SMNVEV come from the germline V gene (reference sequence). Trimming stripped 6 bases from V and 5 bases from J, with 11 bases between. This CDR3 is CASRPGHDNSPLHF. In DNA, the CDR3 is TGTGCCAGCAGGCCGGGACATGATAATTCACCCCTCCACTTT.

The chain employs TRBV3-1 (or the pseudogene TRBV3-2) and TRBJ1-2; D ambiguous. The germline gives CDR1 LGHDT, CDR2 YNNKEL (reference sequence). Trimming removed 8 bases from V and 4 bases from J, with 17 bases in between. CDR3 length equals 14 residues. CDR3: CASFDTSLTYGYTF. In DNA form, the CDR3 reads TGTGCCAGCTTTGACACGAGCCTGACCTATGGCTACACCTTC.

The V and J genes are TRBV10-3 and TRBJ2-1; a weak D match, TRBD1 (6 bases). Germline CDR1 ENHRY, CDR2 SYGVKD. V was shortened by 11 bases and J by 5 bases, with 13 bases between the two germline ends. CDR3 size: 12 residues. CDR3 amino acids: CASWGLHNEQFF. CDR3 in DNA: TGTGCCTCCTGGGGGCTCCACAATGAGCAGTTCTTC.

Points on this clone: The germline gene is not matched at one end of the junction; a read error may be the cause. The rearrangement uses TRBV7-2 and TRBJ2-5, with D possibly being TRBD2 (5 bases). Germline V gives CDR1 SGHTA, CDR2 FQGNSA. CDR3 length: 13 amino acids. The CDR3 reads CASSLRPSSRRDF. CDR3 sequence (DNA): TGTGCCAGCAGCTTACGCCCTAGCAGCCGGCGGGACTTC.

V gene TRBV11-3 combines with J gene TRBJ2-1; D is unresolved. V was pared by 4 bases and J by 10 bases, with 8 bases between. The CDR3 loop spans 11 amino acids. Germline-derived CDR1 and CDR2 are SGHNT and YENEEA. CDR3 sequence reads: CASSSQQEQFF. CDR3 nucleotides: TGTGCCAGCAGCTCGCAACAGGAGCAGTTCTTC. Drawing the rest from reference TRBV11-3 and TRBJ2-1, the complete variable domain is EAGVVQSPRYKIIEKKQPVAFWCNPISGHNTLYWYLQNLGQGPELLIRYENEEAVDDSQLPKDRFSAERLKGVDSTLKIQPAELGDSAVYLCASSSQQEQFFGPGTRLTVL.

The chain couples TRBV9 to TRBJ2-1; TRBD2 aligns across 8 bases. This CDR3 has 14 residues. The germline gives CDR1 SGDLS, CDR2 YYNGEE. Trimming removed 4 bases from V and 7 bases from J; junction bases left unmatched: 7. The CDR3 coding sequence is TGTGCCAGCAGCTCCACCGGGACTAGTAATGAGCAGTTCTTC. Its protein product is CASSSTGTSNEQFF.

The chain joins TRBV5-1 to TRBJ2-3; TRBD2 agrees at 11 bases. The CDR3 is 15 residues long. Germline V gene lookup returns CDR1 SGHRS and CDR2 YFSETQ. Losses at the gene ends were 2 bases for V and 2 bases for J; bases not matched to a gene: 1. The DNA of the CDR3 is TGCGCCAGCAGCTTTAGCGGGGGGGCCACAGATACGCAGTATTTT. Residues: CASSFSGGATDTQYF.

The V and J genes are TRBV6-4 and TRBJ2-1; 9 bases are shared with TRBD2. The CDR3 spans 16 residues. Germline V gene sequence: CDR1 MRHNA, CDR2 SNTAGT. V was clipped by 3 bases and J by 0 bases; unmatched bases: 3. CDR3 sequence: CASSDSGGSSYNEQFF. The CDR3 region has the DNA TGTGCCAGCAGTGATAGCGGGGGAAGCTCCTACAATGAGCAGTTCTTC.

This clone was seen once. This sequence joins TRBV19 and TRBJ2-3; D uncertain. V was shortened by 3 bases and J by 0 bases, with 4 bases between the two germline ends. This CDR3 spans 13 amino acids. Germline loops: CDR1 LNHDA, CDR2 SQIVND (reference sequence). Written as DNA, the CDR3 is TGTGCCAGTAGTATCCCTAGCACAGATACGCAGTATTTT. This encodes CASSIPSTDTQYF.

The CDR3 region has the DNA TGCGCCAGCAGGGACGTACTATTACAGGGGACGGGTTCACCCCTCCACTTT. Its translation is CASRDVLLQGTGSPLHF. The chain carries TRBV10-2 and TRBJ1-6, with TRBD1 identical over 7 bases. The ends lost 6 bases at V and 9 bases at J; junction bases unmatched: 17. Germline values: CDR1 WSHSY, CDR2 SAAADI. CDR3 size: 17 residues.

J is TRBJ1-2 and V is TRBV5-4, with D unresolved. Deletions cut 3 bases from V and 8 bases from J, with 20 bases between. Germline V gives CDR1 SGHNT, CDR2 YYREEE (reference sequence). The CDR3 runs 15 residues. CDR3 sequence (DNA): TGTGCCAGCAGCTATCTAAACGACAACCAGTTGGGCTACACCTTC. Translation gives CASSYLNDNQLGYTF.

The chain joins TRBV5-1 to TRBJ2-7, with D possibly matching TRBD1 (6 bases). V was shortened by 4 bases and J by 0 bases, with 17 bases between the two germline ends. The CDR3 consists of 16 residues. CDR1 and CDR2 (germline): SGHRS, YFSETQ. CDR3 DNA sequence: TGCGCCAGCAGCCAGGACCCCGGGACAAGCTCCTACGAGCAGTACTTC. The encoded protein is CASSQDPGTSSYEQYF.

This sequence joins TRBV5-4 and TRBJ1-1; 7 bases are a match to TRBD1. The germline V gene encodes CDR1 SGHNT and CDR2 YYREEE (reference sequence). J lost 1 base, V lost 4 bases, and 13 bases had no gene match. The length of the CDR3 is 17 residues. Here the CDR3 DNA reads TGTGCCAGCAGCCCCACGACAGGGTTTCTACGGAACACTGAAGCTTTCTTT. Its protein product is CASSPTTGFLRNTEAFF.

This clone was seen a single time. The chain has TRBV6-5 and TRBJ2-2; TRBD2 agrees at 12 bases. This CDR3 is 16 amino acids long. Germline assignment: CDR1 MNHEY and CDR2 SVGAGI. J was trimmed by 7 bases and V by 2 bases; bases with no gene match: 5. The CDR3 reads CASSYAGLAGSGELFF. As DNA, the CDR3 is TGTGCCAGCAGTTACGCTGGACTAGCGGGAAGCGGGGAGCTGTTTTTT.